The clone carrying this T cell receptor (beta chain) was observed a few times. One end of the junction is discordant with germline, which a read error may explain. This CDR3 contains 14 residues. Germline lookup yields CDR1 SGHTS and CDR2 YDEGEE. This sample was taken from a study of tumor and adjacent non-tumor tissue in lung cancer. The library came from three nested PCR rounds adapted from ARM-PCR protocols. Each CDR3 protein gets one entry after TCRdb re-called the multiplex PCR reads with MiXCR. This sample carries almost 75,000 distinct CDR3 sequences, around 70% of them seen once, and the ten largest clones take 25% to 35%. The template was RNA from unsorted bulk tissue. More than 3 cm separated this lung sample from the edge of the tumor.

The sequencing input was distant non-tumor lung tissue. This rearrangement joins TRBV5-8 to TRBJ1-5; TRBD1 is a possible D gene (5 bases). The clonotype originates from a woman between 50 and 59 years old with non-small cell lung cancer. This CDR3 is CASRTTRVNQSQHF. The CDR3, as DNA: TGTGCCAGCAGAACTACCAGGGTCAATCAGTCCCAGCATTTT.